This T cell receptor (beta chain) appears in the sequencing data of a study of OX40 agonist ivuxolimab in advanced cancers. Background for the entire study: Ivuxolimab, which targeted the costimulatory receptor OX40 (CD134), was an agonistic, fully human IgG2 monoclonal antibody. In the dose-escalation cohort, more than 75% of patients were male, and the mean age was approximately 55 years, with a range of roughly 20 to 80. Intravenous ivuxolimab was administered to patients every 2 weeks at six dose levels: 0.01, 0.1, 0.3, 1.5, 3 and 10 mg/kg. Of the roughly 50 dose-escalation patients, hepatocellular carcinoma was present in roughly 19, melanoma in approximately 15, renal cell carcinoma in 9 and head and neck cancer in 9. Partial responses occurred in three dose-escalation patients, of whom one had hepatocellular carcinoma and two had cutaneous melanoma. Patients were allowed to have had prior anti-PD-1, anti-PD-L1 or anti-CTLA-4 therapy, and approximately 40% of the dose-escalation patients had been treated with checkpoint inhibitors. The paper describes the monotherapy dose-escalation part (N ≈ 49 patients) of the phase I trial of ivuxolimab. The point of sequencing TCRbeta in the periphery was to test whether ivuxolimab changed TCR sequence diversity and drove clonal T-cell expansion. Beyond this particular receptor, the publication reports: The antigen specificity of the peripheral T cells that underwent clonal expansion was not determined. After ivuxolimab, more expanded clones were found on average in CD8+ T cells than in CD4+ T cells. Low levels of normalized T-cell clonal expansion were also seen in some patients who did not respond. At doses from 0.1 to 3.0 mg/kg, clonal expansion was seen in both CD4+ and CD8+ blood T cells between baseline and week 6. In the 0.1-3.0 mg/kg groups, partial responders were among the patients with the lowest normalized peripheral clonal expansion, particularly in CD8+ T cells.

The count of this clone is one. No antigen is known for it. The sample holds no much larger clone one base away, and base qualities are not on file. Patients with a history of autoimmune disease or receiving systemic immunosuppression were excluded from the trial. Peripheral blood for TCR sequencing was collected from all dose cohorts at baseline, on cycle 4 day 1, and on cycle 7 day 1. Samples came from an open-label, multicenter, first-in-human phase I dose-escalation trial of ivuxolimab. The trial enrolled adults with locally advanced or metastatic head and neck squamous cell, hepatocellular, melanoma or renal cell carcinoma. Before TCR sequencing, CD4+ T cells and CD8+ T cells from peripheral blood were sorted into separate populations. The germline V gene (reference sequence) sets CDR1 to LNHDA and CDR2 to SQIVND. Taken from cysteine to phenylalanine, the CDR3 has 17 residues. Left in the record is the CDR3 DNA by itself, 51 bases read in frame from the first base. V gives up 4 bases and J gives up 2 bases, and the segment between their germline ends measures 21 bases.

Genomic DNA was extracted from sorted cells for sequencing of the TCRbeta CDR3 region. TCRbeta CDR3 regions were sequenced using the immunoSEQ Assay. Here the immuneACCESS table is served through TCRdb, limited to in-frame sequences with V and J called. Missing clones are a known gap in these copies; in checked studies unresolved V genes cover under half, and the rest lacks a known reason. Present in this sample are tens of thousands of clones, 88% of which were seen just once. The top ten constitute 30% to 35% of the sample. This TCR was recovered from an adult with an advanced solid tumor such as melanoma, head and neck, liver or kidney cancer. The chain links TRBV19 with TRBJ2-7; possibly the D gene is TRBD2, per 5 matching bases. This sample comprised CD4+ or CD8+ T cells sorted from blood, obtained in a trial of the OX40 agonist ivuxolimab. The DNA is as follows: TGTGCCAGTAGTAGTTGGGGAGTCGGCGAGGGCACCTACGAGCAGTACTTC. Translated, it gives CASSSWGVGEGTYEQYF.